One sample yielded the 30 T cell receptor beta chains listed below, sequenced in a study of blood T cell repertoires in COVID-19. Method: immunoSEQ multiplex PCR; TCRdb's copy keeps in-frame clones and lacks some. This table holds 250,000 to 400,000 clones, 85% to 90% found once. The specimen sequenced was peripheral blood. Receptors originate from a woman in her twenties or thirties with COVID-19, enrolled during active disease.

V is TRBV12-3 or TRBV12-4 and J is TRBJ2-5; no clear D. The CDR3 has 13 residues. V was clipped by 3 bases and J by 1 base, with 6 bases between them. The CDR3 DNA is TGTGCCAGCAGTTTCTCTACCCAAGAGACCCAGTACTTC. This codes for CASSFSTQETQYF.

This sequence joins TRBV28 and TRBJ1-1; TRBD1 matches at 8 bases. Trimming at V came to 6 bases and at J to 0 bases, leaving 0 bases not matched to a gene. CDR1 MDHEN and CDR2 SYDVKM come from the germline V gene. There are 13 residues in the CDR3. The CDR3 nucleotides are TGTGCCAGCAGGACAGGGGTGAACACTGAAGCTTTCTTT. Residues: CASRTGVNTEAFF. Full variable domain (rest looked up from reference TRBV28 and TRBJ1-1): DVKVTQSSRYLVKRTGEKVFLECVQDMDHENMFWYRQDPGLGLRLIYFSYDVKMKEKGDIPEGYSVSREKKERFSLILESASTNQTSMYLCASRTGVNTEAFFGQGTRLTVV.

The chain combines TRBV15 with TRBJ1-4, with D tentatively TRBD1 (6 bases). Trimming cost V 6 bases and J 4 bases, with 15 bases left between them. Germline V gene lookup returns CDR1 LNHNV and CDR2 YYDKDF (reference sequence). The CDR3 is 15 amino acids. CDR3 amino acids: CATRGDRRDNEKLFF. The CDR3 DNA is TGTGCCACCAGGGGAGACAGGCGAGATAATGAAAAACTGTTTTTT.

The chain has TRBV6-2 or TRBV6-3 and TRBJ1-1, with D tentatively TRBD1 (6 bases). Trimming stripped 5 bases from V and 5 bases from J, with 24 bases between. Germline V gene data show CDR1 as MNHEY and CDR2 as SVGEGT. The CDR3 is 17 residues long. For the CDR3, the DNA is TGTGCCAGCAGTAACCAGGGGTGGTACTATGTGAGGACTGAAGCTTTCTTT. Translation gives CASSNQGWYYVRTEAFF.

The V call is TRBV2, the J call TRBJ2-5; the match to TRBD1 covers 8 bases. CDR1 SNHLY and CDR2 FYNNEI come from the germline V gene. Germline trimming cut 6 bases from V and 1 base from J; bases unmatched to any gene: 7. This CDR3 is 15 amino acids long. CDR3 nucleotides: TGTGCCAGCAGGGAGGGACAGGCGATCCAAGAGACCCAGTACTTC. Translating it yields CASREGQAIQETQYF.

The table lists this clone with a count of one. The chain has TRBV6-5 and TRBJ1-2, with 7 bases fitting TRBD1. There are 11 residues in the CDR3. CDR1 MNHEY and CDR2 SVGAGI come from the germline V gene. Unmatched junction bases numbered 5, after V lost 8 bases and J lost 8 bases. DNA for the CDR3: TGTGCCAGCGGCCAGGGGGACGGCTACACCTTC. This gives the protein CASGQGDGYTF.

The chain couples TRBV18 to TRBJ1-2; 8 bases fit TRBD1. The CDR3 sequence is 15 residues long. Trimming removed 4 bases from V and 6 bases from J; junction bases left unmatched: 10. CDR1 is KGHSH and CDR2 is LQKENI in the germline V gene. CDR3 in DNA: TGTGCCAGCTCACGAGGACAGGGCCAAGTGGATGGCTACACCTTC. Encoded protein: CASSRGQGQVDGYTF.

CDR3 sequence: CASGPDRGQNQPQHF. CDR3 bases: TGTGCCAGCGGGCCCGACAGGGGGCAGAATCAGCCCCAGCATTTT. The rearrangement joins TRBV2 to TRBJ1-5; 10 nucleotides match TRBD1. CDR3 size: 15 residues. Germline assignment: CDR1 SNHLY and CDR2 FYNNEI. Losses at the gene ends were 8 bases for V and 4 bases for J; bases not matched to a gene: 8.

The count of this clone is one. The chain has TRBV3-1 (or the pseudogene TRBV3-2) and TRBJ1-1; D gene uncertain. Trimming removed 0 bases from V and 11 bases from J, with 13 bases in between. Germline CDR1 and CDR2: LGHDT and YNNKEL (reference sequence). The CDR3 totals 13 residues. CDR3: CASSQDVAVGAFF. As DNA, the CDR3 is TGTGCCAGCAGCCAAGATGTAGCGGTTGGGGCTTTCTTT.

This chain uses TRBV15 with TRBJ1-4; possibly TRBD1 for D (6 bases). In germline, CDR1 is LNHNV, CDR2 YYDKDF (reference sequence). Between the trimmed V and J ends, which lost 0 bases and 3 bases, there was a span of 8 bases. CDR3 length: 15 residues. The DNA of the CDR3 is TGTGCCACCAGCAGAGAGGGGGCGGCTAATGAAAAACTGTTTTTT. It encodes CATSREGAANEKLFF.

The chain employs TRBV6-5 and TRBJ2-1, with a tentative D call TRBD2 (6 bases). Germline V gives CDR1 MNHEY, CDR2 SVGAGI. The CDR3 runs to 15 residues. Trimming pared 2 bases from V and 6 bases from J, leaving 14 bases between. The CDR3 DNA sequence: TGTGCCAGCAGTTACCCGGGAGCCACCCGCAATGAGCAGTTCTTC. Translation: CASSYPGATRNEQFF.

The chain joins TRBV30 to TRBJ2-5, with D possibly being TRBD1 (6 bases). Germline V gene sequence: CDR1 GTSNPN, CDR2 SVGIG (reference sequence). Trimming pared 3 bases from V and 0 bases from J, leaving 11 bases between. The CDR3 has 14 amino acids. CDR3: CAWRITGNQETQYF. DNA for the CDR3: TGTGCCTGGAGAATAACAGGGAACCAAGAGACCCAGTACTTC.

V usage is TRBV10-3 and J usage is TRBJ2-2, with D possibly matching TRBD2 (6 bases). Trimming took off 8 bases at V and 1 base at J, with 14 bases between the two ends. CDR1 is ENHRY, CDR2 SYGVKD, per germline. This CDR3 spans 15 amino acids. CDR3: CAIGISGMNTGELFF. Written as DNA, the CDR3 is TGTGCCATCGGTATTAGCGGAATGAACACCGGGGAGCTGTTTTTT.

The chain has TRBV24-1 and TRBJ1-5; D remains ambiguous. Trimming left V 8 bases short and J 5 bases short, with 6 bases between. CDR1 and CDR2 from the germline V gene are KGHDR and SFDVKD. The CDR3 extends over 11 amino acids. The CDR3 coding sequence is TGTGCCACCAATACGGATCAGCCCCAGCATTTT. It is translated as CATNTDQPQHF.

The CDR3 region has the DNA TGTGCCAGCAGCGGCCCGCTTAGCACAGATACGCAGTATTTT. It specifies CASSGPLSTDTQYF. This chain connects TRBV3-1 (or the pseudogene TRBV3-2) to TRBJ2-3; no clear D. The CDR3 runs to 14 residues. Between the trimmed V and J ends, which lost 5 bases and 0 bases, there was a span of 9 bases. CDR1 is LGHDT and CDR2 is YNNKEL in the germline V gene (reference sequence).

The V call is TRBV30, the J call TRBJ2-1, with D perhaps TRBD2 (5 bases). CDR1 is GTSNPN, CDR2 SVGIG, per germline (reference sequence). V lost 0 bases and J lost 6, with 15 bases in between. CDR3 size: 15 residues. CDR3 residues: CAWSVLTTRSNEQFF. The CDR3, as DNA: TGTGCCTGGAGTGTCCTAACAACTAGAAGCAATGAGCAGTTCTTC.

The gene calls are TRBV7-2 and TRBJ1-1, with 7 bases fitting TRBD1. Germline loops: CDR1 SGHTA, CDR2 FQGNSA. This CDR3 is 17 amino acids long. V shed 1 base, J shed 6 bases, and the junction held 14 bases outside the gene matches. The CDR3: CASSLVGDSLGPPEAFF. CDR3 coding DNA: TGTGCCAGCAGCTTAGTGGGGGACAGTCTAGGTCCCCCTGAAGCTTTCTTT.

The chain couples TRBV18 to TRBJ1-5, with unresolved D. The germline V gene encodes CDR1 KGHSH and CDR2 LQKENI. The germline V and J ends were trimmed by 2 bases and 0 bases, with 14 bases remaining between them. The CDR3 consists of 17 residues. The DNA for the CDR3 is TGTGCCAGCTCACCAAATCCCGGGGTTTATAGCAATCAGCCCCAGCATTTT. Its protein is CASSPNPGVYSNQPQHF.

The chain links TRBV5-6 to TRBJ1-3; the match to TRBD1 covers 7 bases. Per the germline V gene, CDR1 is SGHDT and CDR2 is YYEEEE. The trim removed 2 bases at V and 1 base at J, leaving 3 bases unmatched. The CDR3 runs to 15 residues. The chain's CDR3 is CASSFRGNSGNTIYF. The CDR3 DNA follows: TGTGCCAGCAGCTTCAGGGGGAATTCTGGAAACACCATATATTTT. Variable domain in full (rest from reference TRBV5-6 and TRBJ1-3): DAGVTQSPTHLIKTRGQQVTLRCSPKSGHDTVSWYQQALGQGPQFIFQYYEEEERQRGNFPDRFSGHQFPNYSSELNVNALLLGDSALYLCASSFRGNSGNTIYFGEGSWLTVV.

This clone has a single count. The chain carries TRBV15 and TRBJ1-2, with 7 bases matching TRBD1. After removal of 0 bases from V and 4 bases from J, the junction contained 2 bases not matched to a gene. The CDR3 has 14 amino acids. Looked up from germline, CDR1 is LNHNV and CDR2 is YYDKDF (reference sequence). The CDR3 region has the DNA TGTGCCACCAGCAGAGATCGGGACAGCTATGGCTACACCTTC. Residues: CATSRDRDSYGYTF.

The chain combines TRBV6-5 with TRBJ2-7; 10 bases match TRBD1. After removal of 7 bases from V and 7 bases from J, the junction contained 7 bases not matched to a gene. The CDR3 extends over 13 amino acids. Germline V gene data show CDR1 as MNHEY and CDR2 as SVGAGI. CDR3 loop: CASTGQGLREQYF. Written as DNA, the CDR3 is TGTGCCAGCACGGGACAGGGGTTGAGGGAGCAGTACTTC.

V is TRBV25-1 and J is TRBJ1-2; D might be TRBD1 (5 bases). CDR1 is MGHDK and CDR2 is SYGVNS in the germline V gene. The CDR3 totals 15 residues. V lost 1 base and J lost 4, with 13 bases in between. CDR3 protein: CASSELRGLGYGYTF. The CDR3 DNA reads TGTGCCAGCAGTGAATTGCGGGGCTTGGGCTATGGCTACACCTTC.

This clone was recorded once. The genes are TRBV27 and TRBJ2-2, with 7 positions matching TRBD2. The CDR3 extends over 14 amino acids. V gave up 8 bases and J gave up 1 base; unmatched junction bases: 4. Germline V lookup: CDR1 MNHEY, CDR2 SMNVEV (reference sequence). The CDR3 DNA reads TGTGCCAGCGGGGGAGGGAAGAACACCGGGGAGCTGTTTTTT. The encoded protein is CASGGGKNTGELFF.

The V and J genes are TRBV11-2 and TRBJ2-7; D perhaps matches TRBD1 (5 bases). The CDR3 consists of 12 residues. Trimming left V 5 bases short and J 4 bases short, with 9 bases between. Germline V gives CDR1 SGHAT, CDR2 FQNNGV. The CDR3 DNA sequence: TGTGCCAGCAGCATTGACAGTTACGAGCAGTACTTC. Its translation is CASSIDSYEQYF.

This rearrangement joins TRBV5-1 to TRBJ1-1, with TRBD1 identical over 7 bases. V gave up 0 bases and J gave up 1 base; unmatched junction bases: 3. In germline, CDR1 is SGHRS, CDR2 YFSETQ. This CDR3 comprises 15 residues. In nucleotides, the CDR3 is TGCGCCAGCAGCTTGGACAAGGGGGCGAACACTGAAGCTTTCTTT. Translating gives CASSLDKGANTEAFF.

The V and J genes are TRBV2 and TRBJ2-1; TRBD2 aligns across 9 bases. V was clipped by 8 bases and J by 6 bases; unmatched bases: 8. This CDR3 is built from 14 residues. The germline gives CDR1 SNHLY, CDR2 FYNNEI. The CDR3 sequence is CASVRLAGPNEQFF. The CDR3 coding sequence is TGTGCCAGCGTCCGCCTAGCGGGACCCAATGAGCAGTTCTTC.

The chain employs TRBV9 and TRBJ2-3; perhaps TRBD2 as D (6 bases). Trimming left V 0 bases short and J 4 bases short, with 9 bases between. Germline CDR1 SGDLS, CDR2 YYNGEE. The CDR3 consists of 14 residues. CDR3 bases: TGTGCCAGCAGCGTAGAGGCTAGCGCAGATACGCAGTATTTT. Protein sequence: CASSVEASADTQYF.

The CDR3, as DNA: TGTGCCAGCAGCCCTGGGGTAGCGGGTGCCTACGAGCAGTACTTC. It translates to CASSPGVAGAYEQYF. V gene TRBV5-4 combines with J gene TRBJ2-7; 7 bases are a match to TRBD2. The V and J ends lost 4 bases and 2 bases, in that order; junction bases with no gene match: 9. The CDR3 totals 15 residues. CDR1 SGHNT and CDR2 YYREEE come from the germline V gene (reference sequence). The whole variable domain, filled in from reference TRBV5-4 and TRBJ2-7, reads ETGVTQSPTHLIKTRGQQVTLRCSSQSGHNTVSWYQQALGQGPQFIFQYYREEENGRGNFPPRFSGLQFPNYSSELNVNALELDDSALYLCASSPGVAGAYEQYFGPGTRLTVT.

The chain recombines TRBV28 with TRBJ1-2; 7 nucleotides align to TRBD1. CDR1 MDHEN and CDR2 SYDVKM come from the germline V gene. V was pared by 6 bases and J by 0 bases, with 16 bases of the junction left unmatched. The CDR3 consists of 18 residues. The CDR3 sequence: CASSPSLGDSQSNYGYTF. The CDR3 DNA is TGTGCCAGCAGCCCCTCACTAGGGGACAGTCAATCTAACTATGGCTACACCTTC.

This sequence joins TRBV11-3 and TRBJ1-6; no definite D call. CDR3 size: 13 residues. Trimming left V 4 bases short and J 6 bases short, with 7 bases between. The V gene's germline CDR1 is SGHNT and CDR2 YENEEA. CDR3 residues: CASSSSLNSPLHF. The CDR3 DNA follows: TGTGCCAGCAGCTCGAGCCTTAATTCACCCCTCCACTTT.